This TCR beta chain was sequenced for a study of graft-versus-host responses after intestinal transplantation. Across the whole study: Each recipient received anti-thymocyte globulin induction, then tacrolimus and steroids for around three years.

With V trimmed by 3 bases and J by 0 bases, 11 bases remained unmatched. Germline V gene lookup returns CDR1 SGHRS and CDR2 YFSETQ. This CDR3 has 17 residues. This clone has a single count. What it binds is unknown. Study outcomes and limitations: Peak levels of circulating GvH clones tracked with early post-transplant HvG declines.

The data were produced by immunoSEQ multiplex PCR, yet TCRdb's version contains in-frame clones alone and is incomplete. Among about 61,000 clones, approximately 94% were seen once, and the ten largest hold 0.38%. Material: unstimulated CD4+ T cells sorted from spleen or lymph node cells, obtained before transplant. The chain has TRBV5-1 and TRBJ1-1, with TRBD1 matching over 7 bases. This sequence was found in a human donor who was the organ donor for an intestinal transplant. Written as DNA, the CDR3 is TGCGCCAGCAGCTCATCTGCGCAGGGGGGGCTGAACACTGAAGCTTTCTTT. Translated, it gives CASSSSAQGGLNTEAFF.